This T cell receptor (beta chain) was sequenced during a study of Graves' ophthalmopathy and Graves' hyperthyroidism. The sample holds a few counts of this clonotype. Transcripts of RNA were the source for amplifying TCR beta CDR3 regions. RT-PCR was first run with HTBI primers, then multiplex PCR in a second round. A single record per CDR3 protein comes from TCRdb applying MiXCR to the multiplex PCR reads. The sample yields some 240,000 distinct CDR3 sequences, about 46% seen once. This CDR3 has 14 amino acids. The J segment lost 0 bases and the V segment lost 6 bases, leaving 5 bases of the junction unmatched. Germline-derived CDR1 and CDR2 are SGHDT and YYEEEE.

The clonotype originates from an adult man with Graves' ophthalmopathy. This chain links TRBV5-6 with TRBJ2-7; 8 bases fit TRBD2. Sequencing used peripheral blood. CDR3 in amino acids: CASTPGTSSYEQYF. DNA for the CDR3: TGTGCCAGCACTCCCGGGACTAGCTCCTACGAGCAGTACTTC.